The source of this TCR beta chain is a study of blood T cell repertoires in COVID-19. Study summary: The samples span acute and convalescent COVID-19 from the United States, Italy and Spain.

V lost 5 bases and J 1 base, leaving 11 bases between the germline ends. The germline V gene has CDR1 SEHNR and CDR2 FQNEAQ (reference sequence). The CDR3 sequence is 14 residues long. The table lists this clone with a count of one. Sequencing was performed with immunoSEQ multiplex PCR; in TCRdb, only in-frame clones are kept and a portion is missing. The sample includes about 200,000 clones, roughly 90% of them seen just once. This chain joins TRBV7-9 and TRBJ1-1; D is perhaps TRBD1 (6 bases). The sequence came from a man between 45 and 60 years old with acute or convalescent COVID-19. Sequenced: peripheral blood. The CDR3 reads CASSGWTENTEAFF. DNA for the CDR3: TGTGCCAGCAGCGGGTGGACAGAGAACACTGAAGCTTTCTTT.